These 29 T cell receptor beta chains originate from one sample sequenced in a study of preoperative IRX-2 immunotherapy in early breast cancer. Libraries were prepared by immunoSEQ multiplex PCR; TCRdb keeps only in-frame clonotypes and omits some of them. The profile shows around 62,000 clones, approximately 95% of them singletons. Treatment indicated: preoperative locoregional IRX-2 cytokine immunotherapy. The specimen was taken from a patient treated with IRX-2 immunotherapy. These receptors all stem from a human donor with breast cancer.

This clone has only one observation. The V and J genes are TRBV9 and TRBJ2-7; TRBD2 is a possible D gene (6 bases). The CDR3 is made up of 15 amino acids. Germline V gene sequence: CDR1 SGDLS, CDR2 YYNGEE. V was clipped by 3 bases and J by 5 bases, with 18 bases between them. The CDR3 DNA sequence: TGTGCCAGCAGCGGCACCGGGGGACCTAGGGACGAGCAGTACTTC. Protein sequence: CASSGTGGPRDEQYF.

The rearrangement links TRBV4-3 to TRBJ2-1, with D unresolved. This CDR3 has 13 amino acids. V was cut by 5 bases and J by 8 bases, with 13 bases left in between. CDR1 LGHNA and CDR2 YSLEER come from the germline V gene. CDR3 DNA: TGCGCCAGCAGCACCTACTTGAGGCATGAGCAGTTCTTC. It encodes CASSTYLRHEQFF.

The rearrangement links TRBV5-6 to TRBJ2-5; a possible D gene is TRBD1 (6 bases). This CDR3 spans 14 amino acids. CDR1 and CDR2 (germline): SGHDT, YYEEEE. The germline V and J ends were trimmed by 1 base and 2 bases, with 9 bases remaining between them. The CDR3 spells CASSLQGRQETQYF. Here the CDR3 DNA reads TGTGCCAGCAGCTTGCAGGGGCGGCAAGAGACCCAGTACTTC.

This clone was observed once. The chain recombines TRBV4-3 with TRBJ2-7; possibly TRBD1 or TRBD2 for D (6 bases each). CDR3 length: 14 residues. The V gene's germline CDR1 is LGHNA and CDR2 YSLEER. V shed 1 base and J shed 2 bases, with 9 bases lying between them. The CDR3 region is CASSQGRGAYEQYF. The CDR3 coding sequence is TGCGCCAGCAGCCAAGGGAGGGGGGCCTACGAGCAGTACTTC.

The chain has TRBV7-8 and TRBJ1-1; 12 bases agree with TRBD1. The CDR3 contains 17 residues. The germline V gene encodes CDR1 SGHVS and CDR2 FQNEAQ. Trimming cost V 2 bases and J 5 bases; bases outside gene matches: 9. In DNA form, the CDR3 reads TGTGCCAGCAGCTTACAATCGGGACAGGGGGCGCTTACTGAAGCTTTCTTT. Its protein is CASSLQSGQGALTEAFF.

This chain joins TRBV4-3 and TRBJ2-7; D is uncertain. V lost 0 bases and J lost 8, with 14 bases in between. Germline V gives CDR1 LGHNA, CDR2 YSLEER. CDR3 length: 14 residues. This chain's CDR3 is CASSQDFGPYKQYF. In nucleotides, the CDR3 is TGCGCCAGCAGCCAAGATTTCGGGCCTTACAAGCAGTACTTC.

This CDR3 reads CASSLIGGIDQPQHF. The CDR3 DNA reads TGTGCCAGCAGCTTGATTGGGGGGATAGATCAGCCCCAGCATTTT. V and J are TRBV7-2 and TRBJ1-5, with D possibly being TRBD1 (5 bases). Germline loops: CDR1 SGHTA, CDR2 FQGNSA. V lost 3 bases to trimming and J lost 5 bases, with 14 bases between them. This CDR3 has 15 residues.

The chain carries TRBV15 and TRBJ1-2; D might be TRBD1 (5 bases). Germline lookup yields CDR1 LNHNV and CDR2 YYDKDF (reference sequence). The V gene lost 8 bases and the J gene lost 2 bases, with 9 bases spanning the gap. The CDR3 has 12 amino acids. CDR3 protein: CATSQENYGYTF. The CDR3 DNA sequence: TGTGCCACCTCACAGGAAAACTATGGCTACACCTTC.

The chain carries TRBV10-3 and TRBJ1-5; 9 nucleotides align to TRBD1. The V gene's germline CDR1 is ENHRY and CDR2 SYGVKD. Germline trimming cut 3 bases from V and 3 bases from J; bases unmatched to any gene: 6. This CDR3 contains 16 residues. For the CDR3, the DNA is TGTGCCATCAGTGATGGACAGGGGACCTTCAATCAGCCCCAGCATTTT. Protein: CAISDGQGTFNQPQHF.

The V gene is TRBV4-2, the J gene TRBJ2-7, with D perhaps assigned TRBD1 or TRBD2 (6 bases each). The CDR3 spans 16 residues. Looked up from germline, CDR1 is LGHNA and CDR2 is YNFKEQ. With 1 base removed from V and 2 bases from J, the gap between germline ends came to 15 bases. The CDR3 region is CASSQVRRGAPYEQYF. In DNA form, the CDR3 reads TGTGCCAGCAGCCAAGTTCGGAGGGGGGCCCCCTACGAGCAGTACTTC.

The chain joins TRBV13 to TRBJ2-7, with 10 bases identical to TRBD1. The CDR3 length is 17 residues. Germline-derived CDR1 and CDR2 are PRHDT and FYEKMQ (reference sequence). V was pared by 7 bases and J by 0 bases, with 12 bases of the junction left unmatched. CDR3 bases: TGTGCCAGCACCCGCACCTGGGGGACAGGGGACTCCTACGAGCAGTACTTC. Encoded protein: CASTRTWGTGDSYEQYF.

This clone was seen just once. The V call is TRBV6-5, the J call TRBJ2-7; 8 nucleotides align to TRBD1. The CDR3 covers 15 residues. The ends lost 1 base at V and 0 bases at J; junction bases unmatched: 2. The germline V gene has CDR1 MNHEY and CDR2 SVGAGI. CDR3 sequence reads: CASSYYGQGSYEQYF. The CDR3 nucleotides read TGTGCCAGCAGTTACTATGGACAGGGCTCCTACGAGCAGTACTTC.

V gene TRBV29-1 combines with J gene TRBJ1-2; TRBD1 might be the D (5 bases). Germline-derived CDR1 and CDR2 are SQVTM and ANQGSEA. V dropped 7 bases and J dropped 4 bases, with 19 bases sitting between them. The CDR3 extends over 14 amino acids. The CDR3 nucleotides read TGCAGCGCCGCCCCGCCAGGGTCGAGCTATGGCTACACCTTC. Encoded protein: CSAAPPGSSYGYTF. Supplemented by reference TRBV29-1 and TRBJ1-2, the full variable domain reads SAVISQKPSRDICQRGTSLTIQCQVDSQVTMMFWYRQQPGQSLTLIATANQGSEATYESGFVIDKFPISRPNLTFSTLTVSNMSPEDSSIYLCSAAPPGSSYGYTFGSGTRLTVV.

This chain uses TRBV16 with TRBJ2-7, with D perhaps TRBD1 (6 bases). The germline V gene has CDR1 KGHSY and CDR2 FQNENV. The CDR3 totals 14 residues. V was cut by 2 bases and J by 6 bases, with 14 bases left in between. CDR3 in DNA: TGTGCCAGCAGCCAAATGGGGGCTCTTTTCGAGCAGTACTTC. It yields the protein CASSQMGALFEQYF.

The chain employs TRBV5-1 and TRBJ2-5; TRBD2 is a possible D gene (5 bases). The length of the CDR3 is 14 residues. Germline values: CDR1 SGHRS, CDR2 YFSETQ. V shed 0 bases and J shed 5 bases, with 11 bases lying between them. The CDR3 loop is CASSLAVASETQYF. The CDR3, as DNA: TGCGCCAGCAGCTTGGCCGTAGCGTCGGAGACCCAGTACTTC.

The J gene is TRBJ2-1, the V gene TRBV28; TRBD2 might be the D (6 bases). The CDR3 length is 18 residues. From germline, CDR1 is MDHEN and CDR2 SYDVKM. Trimming shortened V by 3 bases and J by 4 bases, and 22 bases separated the two germline ends. The CDR3 loop is CASSFPSVGLYSYNEQFF. CDR3 DNA: TGTGCCAGCAGTTTTCCTAGCGTGGGACTTTACTCTTACAATGAGCAGTTCTTC.

This chain connects TRBV11-3 to TRBJ2-1; 12 nucleotides match TRBD2. The germline V gene encodes CDR1 SGHNT and CDR2 YENEEA. V gave up 5 bases and J gave up 9 bases; unmatched junction bases: 11. The CDR3 length is 16 residues. CDR3 region: CASSPGILAGGSEQFF. CDR3 bases: TGTGCCAGCAGCCCTGGGATACTAGCGGGGGGCAGTGAGCAGTTCTTC. Looking up the rest from reference TRBV11-3 and TRBJ2-1 gives the full variable domain: EAGVVQSPRYKIIEKKQPVAFWCNPISGHNTLYWYLQNLGQGPELLIRYENEEAVDDSQLPKDRFSAERLKGVDSTLKIQPAELGDSAVYLCASSPGILAGGSEQFFGPGTRLTVL.

The V call is TRBV9, the J call TRBJ2-3; weak D call: TRBD2 (6 bases). Trimming left V 3 bases short and J 1 base short, with 15 bases between. Germline CDR1 is SGDLS and CDR2 is YYNGEE. The CDR3 has 16 amino acids. The CDR3 loop reads CASSADYFPGTDTQYF. CDR3 coding DNA: TGTGCCAGCAGCGCGGACTATTTTCCAGGCACAGATACGCAGTATTTT.

The chain recombines TRBV2 with TRBJ1-2; D is perhaps TRBD1 (6 bases). V was pared by 4 bases and J by 7 bases, with 10 bases between. The CDR3 totals 12 residues. Germline loops: CDR1 SNHLY, CDR2 FYNNEI. CDR3 sequence reads: CASSGTGSGYTF. The CDR3 nucleotides are TGTGCCAGCAGTGGAACAGGGTCTGGCTACACCTTC. Full variable domain (missing parts from reference TRBV2 and TRBJ1-2): EPEVTQTPSHQVTQMGQEVILRCVPISNHLYFYWYRQILGQKVEFLVSFYNNEISEKSEIFDDQFSVERPDGSNFTLKIRSTKLEDSAMYFCASSGTGSGYTFGSGTRLTVV.

The CDR3 loop is CASSPVGGKQETQYF. The CDR3 nucleotides read TGTGCCAGCAGCCCTGTGGGGGGCAAACAAGAGACCCAGTACTTC. The V call is TRBV7-9, the J call TRBJ2-5; D tentatively fits TRBD1 or TRBD2 (6 bases each). The CDR3 covers 15 residues. Germline V gene data show CDR1 as SEHNR and CDR2 as FQNEAQ (reference sequence). Trimming took 5 bases from V and 2 from J, leaving 15 bases between them.

This clone has a single count. The chain is built from TRBV29-1 and TRBJ2-1; D tentatively fits TRBD1 or TRBD2 (5 bases each). Per germline, CDR1 SQVTM and CDR2 ANQGSEA. The CDR3 runs to 15 residues. Trimming pared 1 base from V and 3 bases from J, leaving 13 bases between. The CDR3: CSVEAPGRIYNEQFF. The DNA of the CDR3 is TGCAGCGTTGAAGCCCCGGGACGGATCTACAATGAGCAGTTCTTC.

This clone has a single count. The CDR3 DNA follows: TGTGCCAGTAGAGGCAGGGGGCCAGATACGCAGTATTTT. The encoded protein is CASRGRGPDTQYF. The V call is TRBV19, the J call TRBJ2-3, with 8 bases fitting TRBD1. This CDR3 region has 13 residues. V was pared by 6 bases and J by 4 bases, with 3 bases of the junction left unmatched. The V gene's germline CDR1 is LNHDA and CDR2 SQIVND (reference sequence).

This chain connects TRBV27 to TRBJ2-7, with 16 bases identical to TRBD2. CDR1 MNHEY and CDR2 SMNVEV come from the germline V gene (reference sequence). After removal of 0 bases from V and 7 bases from J, the junction contained 9 bases not matched to a gene. The CDR3 covers 18 residues. This CDR3 is CASSLSGTSGRGKREQYF. In nucleotides, the CDR3 is TGTGCCAGCAGTTTATCCGGGACTAGCGGGAGGGGGAAAAGGGAGCAGTACTTC.

The chain has TRBV5-1 and TRBJ1-5; 7 nucleotides agree with TRBD1. The CDR3 loop spans 16 amino acids. J was trimmed by 2 bases and V by 5 bases; bases with no gene match: 10. Germline CDR1 and CDR2: SGHRS and YFSETQ. The CDR3, as DNA: TGCGCCAGCAGACCAACAGGGGCTGACGGCAATCAGCCCCAGCATTTT. Its translation: CASRPTGADGNQPQHF.

The chain joins TRBV18 to TRBJ1-4; a possible D gene is TRBD1 (6 bases). The germline V gene has CDR1 KGHSH and CDR2 LQKENI. CDR3 size: 14 residues. Trimming left V 5 bases short and J 3 bases short, with 10 bases between. The chain's CDR3 is CASSATGPNEKLFF. In DNA, the CDR3 is TGTGCCAGCTCAGCGACAGGACCTAATGAAAAACTGTTTTTT.

The genes are TRBV18 and TRBJ1-5, with D perhaps TRBD1 (5 bases). The CDR3 covers 14 residues. V was clipped by 6 bases and J by 5 bases, with 14 bases between them. The germline V gene has CDR1 KGHSH and CDR2 LQKENI. CDR3 sequence: CASSSNGGDQPQHF. CDR3 bases: TGTGCCAGCTCGTCTAATGGGGGGGATCAGCCCCAGCATTTT. The whole variable domain, filled in from reference TRBV18 and TRBJ1-5, reads NAGVMQNPRHLVRRRGQEARLRCSPMKGHSHVYWYRQLPEEGLKFMVYLQKENIIDESGMPKERFSAEFPKEGPSILRIQQVVRGDSAAYFCASSSNGGDQPQHFGDGTRLSIL.

CDR3 in amino acids: CASSQVTGGTEAFF. CDR3 bases: TGCGCCAGCAGCCAAGTGACAGGGGGCACTGAAGCTTTCTTT. The V and J genes are TRBV4-3 and TRBJ1-1, with TRBD1 matching over 9 bases. The CDR3 loop spans 14 amino acids. V was clipped by 1 base and J by 4 bases; unmatched bases: 1. The germline CDR1 and CDR2 sequences are LGHNA and YSLEER.

The chain has TRBV15 and TRBJ1-2, with unresolved D. This CDR3 contains 15 residues. Trimming removed 0 bases at V and 8 bases at J, with 16 bases between. CDR1 and CDR2 from the germline V gene are LNHNV and YYDKDF (reference sequence). Here the CDR3 reads CATSREYSVLGGYTF. Written as DNA, the CDR3 is TGTGCCACCAGCAGAGAATATTCGGTCCTTGGGGGCTACACCTTC.

This clone was counted between two and nine times. The chain combines TRBV11-2 with TRBJ1-2, with 7 positions matching TRBD1. The germline V gene encodes CDR1 SGHAT and CDR2 FQNNGV. V lost 4 bases and J lost 0; bases outside the gene matches: 5. This CDR3 spans 15 amino acids. The CDR3 DNA reads as TGTGCCAGCAGCTCCGGGACAGCAGCTAACTATGGCTACACCTTC. Its protein product is CASSSGTAANYGYTF.